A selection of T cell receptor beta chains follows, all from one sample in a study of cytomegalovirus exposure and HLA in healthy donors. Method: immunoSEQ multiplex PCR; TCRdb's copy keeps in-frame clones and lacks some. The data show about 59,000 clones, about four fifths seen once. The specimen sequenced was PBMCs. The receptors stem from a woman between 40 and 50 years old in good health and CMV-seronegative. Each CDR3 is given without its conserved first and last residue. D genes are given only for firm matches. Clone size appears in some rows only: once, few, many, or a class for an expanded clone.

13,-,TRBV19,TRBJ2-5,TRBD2,ASSPGLAGVETQY
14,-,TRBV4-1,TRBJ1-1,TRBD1,ASSPGTGRMNTEAF
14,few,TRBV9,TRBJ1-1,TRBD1,ASSVSGGEFNTEAF
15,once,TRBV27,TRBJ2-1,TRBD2,ASSLFLAGLVGNEQF
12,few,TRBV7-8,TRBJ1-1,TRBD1,ASSLGNRGTEAF
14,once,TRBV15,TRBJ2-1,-,ATSRDLSFGSNEQF
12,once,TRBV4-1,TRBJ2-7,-,ASSLGTSPYEQY
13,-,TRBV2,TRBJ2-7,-,ASSEAMDSAYEQY
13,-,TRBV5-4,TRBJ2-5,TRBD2,ASSLRLAGEETQY
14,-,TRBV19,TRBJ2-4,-,ASSIREEGPKNIQY
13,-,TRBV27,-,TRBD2,ASSSLAGGPPEQY